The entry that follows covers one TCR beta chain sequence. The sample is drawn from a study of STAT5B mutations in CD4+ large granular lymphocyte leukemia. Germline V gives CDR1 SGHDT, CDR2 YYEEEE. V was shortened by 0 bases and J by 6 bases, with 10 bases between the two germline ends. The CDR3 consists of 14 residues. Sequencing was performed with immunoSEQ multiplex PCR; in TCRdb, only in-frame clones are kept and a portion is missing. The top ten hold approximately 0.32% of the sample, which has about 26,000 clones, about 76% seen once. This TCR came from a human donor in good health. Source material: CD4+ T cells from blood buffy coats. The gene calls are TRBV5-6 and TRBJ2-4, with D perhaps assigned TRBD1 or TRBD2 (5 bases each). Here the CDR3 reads CASSLGGPPNIQYF. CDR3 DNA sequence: TGTGCCAGCAGCTTGGGGGGACCACCAAACATTCAGTACTTC.